This TCR beta chain was found in a study of metastatic and nonmetastatic thyroid tumors (dated by TCRdb to 2018 to 2020). Looking at the study overall: The researchers compared repertoires between peripheral blood samples and tumor or nodule tissue samples from patients with malignant or benign thyroid disease. Study-wide conclusions, independent of this receptor: TCR beta diversity was reported as significantly higher in malignant tumors than in benign nodules, in both blood and tumor samples.

According to the germline V gene (reference sequence), CDR1 reads DFQATT and CDR2 reads SNEGSKA. The CDR3 goes from the cysteine to the phenylalanine over 15 residues. Only the CDR3 DNA is retained, 45 bases long and in frame from the first base. For this clone: Its specific antigen is unknown. Base qualities are missing; no much larger clone stands one base away.

Library method: PCR. Sequenced on an Illumina HiSeq 4000. High-throughput sequencing was used to profile the TCR beta-chain CDR3 region of every patient. Per the source publication's procedure: The researchers built a classifier to tell apart papillary thyroid cancer patients with distant metastasis, based on CDR3 differences among clinicopathological groups. The Shannon index was used to assess repertoire diversity, and the Morisita-Horn index was used to assess tumor-blood repertoire similarity. TCRdb passed the public sequencing reads through fastp at Q25 and MiXCR, retaining productive beta sequences. These V and J calls derive from TCRdb rather than the authors' analysis. This sample has about 19,000 clones in its table, and 28% of those were observed once. About 10% of the sample goes to the ten largest clones. None of the patients had been given any treatment before thyroid surgery. Using T-cell receptor beta sequencing, the researchers looked back retrospectively at clinical samples from patients, gathered between the early 2010s and the late 2010s.

The receptor was derived from a female donor with papillary thyroid cancer or a benign thyroid nodule (not recorded which). Some clones in this sample may be carry-over from other donors' samples. The sequencing sample was made of tumor tissue. The chain links TRBV20-1 with TRBJ2-1, with 8 central nucleotides matching TRBD2. The CDR3 is CSFPSGTRSGNEQFF. The sequence in DNA is TGCAGCTTTCCCTCCGGGACTAGATCAGGGAATGAGCAGTTCTTC.